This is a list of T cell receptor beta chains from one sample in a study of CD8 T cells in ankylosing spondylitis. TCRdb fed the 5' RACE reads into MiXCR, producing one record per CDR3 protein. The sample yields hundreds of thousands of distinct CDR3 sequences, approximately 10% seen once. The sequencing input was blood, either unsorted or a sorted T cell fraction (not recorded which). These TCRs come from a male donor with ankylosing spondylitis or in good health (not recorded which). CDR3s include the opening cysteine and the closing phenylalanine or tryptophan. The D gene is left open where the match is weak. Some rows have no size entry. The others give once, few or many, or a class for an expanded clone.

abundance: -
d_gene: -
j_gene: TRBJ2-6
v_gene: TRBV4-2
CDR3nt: TGTGCCAGCAGCCAGGAGAATAGTCCTGGGGCCAACGTCCTGACTTTC
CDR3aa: CASSQENSPGANVLTF

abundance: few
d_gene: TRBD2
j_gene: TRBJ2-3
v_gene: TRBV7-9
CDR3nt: TGTGCCAGCAGCTTCCGGGACTATGCAGATACGCAGTATTTT
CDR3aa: CASSFRDYADTQYF

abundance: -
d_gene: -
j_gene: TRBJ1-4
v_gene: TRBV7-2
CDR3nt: TGTGCCAGCAGCCAGCTGCCGGGGGGACGTAATGAAAAACTGTTTTTT
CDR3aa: CASSQLPGGRNEKLFF

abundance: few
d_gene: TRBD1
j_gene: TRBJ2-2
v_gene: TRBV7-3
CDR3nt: TGTGCCAGCAGCTTCTGGACAGGGGGTACCACCGGGGAGCTGTTTTTT
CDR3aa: CASSFWTGGTTGELFF

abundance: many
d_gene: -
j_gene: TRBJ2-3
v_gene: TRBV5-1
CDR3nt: TGCGCCAGCAGCTTGGATCAGGGCACAGATACGCAGTATTTT
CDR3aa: CASSLDQGTDTQYF

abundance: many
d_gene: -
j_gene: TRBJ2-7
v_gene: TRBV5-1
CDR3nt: TGTGCCAGCAGTGACAGTTACGAGCAGTACTTC
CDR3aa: CASSDSYEQYF

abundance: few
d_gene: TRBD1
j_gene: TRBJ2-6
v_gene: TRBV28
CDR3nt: TGTGCCAGCAGTTCTCCGACAGGGTCATCCTCTGGGGCCAACGTCCTGACTTTC
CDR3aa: CASSSPTGSSSGANVLTF

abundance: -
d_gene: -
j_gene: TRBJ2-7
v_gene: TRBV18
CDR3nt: TGTGCCAGCTCACCGATCTATATGGTCTCTTACGAGCAGTACTTC
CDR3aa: CASSPIYMVSYEQYF

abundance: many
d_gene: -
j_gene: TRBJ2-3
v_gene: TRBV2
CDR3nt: TGTGCCAGCAGCCTCTCGGACCACACAGATACGCAGTATTTT
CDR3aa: CASSLSDHTDTQYF

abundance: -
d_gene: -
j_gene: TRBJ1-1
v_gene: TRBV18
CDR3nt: TGTGCCAGCTCGCCCGACAAAGGTGAAGCTTTCTTT
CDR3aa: CASSPDKGEAFF

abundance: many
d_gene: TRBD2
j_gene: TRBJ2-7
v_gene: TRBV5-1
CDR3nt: TGCGCCAGCAGCTTGGAGGCAGGGACTACCTTGGACTTC
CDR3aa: CASSLEAGTTLDF

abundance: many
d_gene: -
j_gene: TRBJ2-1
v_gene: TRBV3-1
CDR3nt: TGTGCCAGCAGCCAAGATCTCCAGACCAATGAGCAGTTCTTC
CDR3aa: CASSQDLQTNEQFF

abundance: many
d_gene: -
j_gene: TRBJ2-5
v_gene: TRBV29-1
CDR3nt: TGCAGCACTAGAAGGACCCAAGAGACCCAGTACTTC
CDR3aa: CSTRRTQETQYF

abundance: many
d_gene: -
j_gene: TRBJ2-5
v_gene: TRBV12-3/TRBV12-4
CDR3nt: TGTGCCAGCAGTTCGAGCGTTCAAGAGACCCAGTACTTC
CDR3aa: CASSSSVQETQYF

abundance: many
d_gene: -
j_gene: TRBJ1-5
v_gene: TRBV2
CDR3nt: TGTGCCAGCGCCGTCCAGGGTAGGCCCCAGCATTTT
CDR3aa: CASAVQGRPQHF

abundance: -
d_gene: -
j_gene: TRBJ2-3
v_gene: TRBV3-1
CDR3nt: TGTGCCAGCAGCTCTCAGGGGTGGGATACGCAGTATTTT
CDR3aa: CASSSQGWDTQYF

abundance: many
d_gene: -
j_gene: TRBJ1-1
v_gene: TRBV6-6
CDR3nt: TGTGCCAGCAGAAGACAGGAAGGCACTGAAGCTTTCTTT
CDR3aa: CASRRQEGTEAFF

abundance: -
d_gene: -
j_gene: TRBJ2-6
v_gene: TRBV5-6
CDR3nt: TGTGCCAGCAGGATGGGGGGCCGGGTTTCTGGGGCCAACGTCCTGACTTTC
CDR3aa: CASRMGGRVSGANVLTF

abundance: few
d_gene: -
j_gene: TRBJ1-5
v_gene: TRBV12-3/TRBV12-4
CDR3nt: TGTGCCAGCAGTTTAGGGTCAGGGAGCAATCAGCCCCAGCATTTT
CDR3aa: CASSLGSGSNQPQHF

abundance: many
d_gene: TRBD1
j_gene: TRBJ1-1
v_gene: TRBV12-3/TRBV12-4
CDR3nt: TGTGCCAGCAGAAAAAGGGGACAGGGGGTCACTGAAGCTTTCTTT
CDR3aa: CASRKRGQGVTEAFF